This T cell receptor (beta chain) was sequenced in a study of blood T cell repertoires in COVID-19. Study-wide background: Material from acute and convalescent COVID-19 was sourced from the United States, Italy and Spain.

The CDR3 has 14 residues. Germline V gives CDR1 MNHEY, CDR2 SVGAGI. Trimming removed 7 bases from V and 1 base from J, with 13 bases in between. This table comes from immunoSEQ multiplex PCR, and its TCRdb copy is limited to in-frame clones, with some not included. The sample includes 45,000 to 55,000 clones, roughly 89% of them seen just once. The receptor was derived from a man older than 75 with acute or convalescent COVID-19. The chain recombines TRBV6-5 with TRBJ1-1; D is undetermined. Material: peripheral blood. In DNA, the CDR3 is TGTGCCAGCAAGGTCCGACGGGAGAACACTGAAGCTTTCTTT. This codes for CASKVRRENTEAFF.